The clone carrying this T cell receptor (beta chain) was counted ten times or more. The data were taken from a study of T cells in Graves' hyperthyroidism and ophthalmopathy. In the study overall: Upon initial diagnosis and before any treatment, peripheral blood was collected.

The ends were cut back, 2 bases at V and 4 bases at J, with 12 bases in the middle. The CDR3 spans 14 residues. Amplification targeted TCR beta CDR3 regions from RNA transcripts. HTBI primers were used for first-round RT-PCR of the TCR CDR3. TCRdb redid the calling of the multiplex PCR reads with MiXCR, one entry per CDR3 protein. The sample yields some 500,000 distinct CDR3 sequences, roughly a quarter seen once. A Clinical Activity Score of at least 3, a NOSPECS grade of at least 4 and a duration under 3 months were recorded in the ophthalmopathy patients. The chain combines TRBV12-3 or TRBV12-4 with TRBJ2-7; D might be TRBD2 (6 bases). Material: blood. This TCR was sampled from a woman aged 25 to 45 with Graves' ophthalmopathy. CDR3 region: CASSLLGGEYEQYF. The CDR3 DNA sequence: TGTGCCAGCAGTTTATTGGGGGGTGAATACGAGCAGTACTTC.